Given below is one T cell receptor (beta chain) in context. What this receptor recognizes is not known. Base qualities were left out, and no much larger clone turns up one base away. The sequencer listed for this sample is Illumina HiSeq 2500. Quantitative 5'-RACE with molecular barcodes was used to prepare TCR beta libraries. On the study's bioinformatics: A new computational method, built on a probabilistic model of VDJ rearrangement, was used to identify disease-linked TCR variants. The raw public reads went through TCRdb reprocessing: fastp at Q25, MiXCR clone calling, in-frame beta chains kept. Merged by CDR3 protein, the rows form single entries marked with the most common genes and DNA. TCRdb, not the original authors, processed these V and J calls. In this sample the table shows 160,000 or so distinct CDR3 sequences, approximately 9% of which occur a single time. The ten largest make up less than 15% of the sample.

The junction carries 16 bases between V and J, which are trimmed by 9 bases and 4 bases respectively. Spanning cysteine to phenylalanine, the CDR3 consists of 14 amino acids. The CDR3 DNA has 42 bases and is translated from base 1. For CDR1 and CDR2, the germline V gene (reference sequence) lists LNHDA and SQIVND. This record belongs to a study of CD8 T cells in ankylosing spondylitis (dated by TCRdb to about 2017). Concerning the study at large: T cell receptor beta repertoires were profiled in healthy donors and ankylosing spondylitis patients so that disease-linked TCR variants could be found. The full study cohort was made up of 25 to 30 ankylosing spondylitis patients and 95 to 130 healthy donors. Peripheral blood was sampled, and synovial fluid was additionally collected from ankylosing spondylitis patients. Broad study findings and their caveats: Significant enrichment of the disease-linked clones was reported in matched synovial fluid samples from ankylosing spondylitis patients. Some motif variants had previously been reported in the synovial fluid and blood of reactive arthritis patients, which suggests shared mechanisms of disease initiation. The disease-linked clones showed a CD8+ phenotype and occurred at relatively low frequencies in peripheral blood. A TCR beta motif of seven or eight highly homologous amino acid variants appeared characteristic of blood from ankylosing spondylitis patients.

The sequenced sample consisted of blood, either unsorted or a sorted T cell fraction (not recorded which). The chain links TRBV19 with TRBJ2-1; a tentative D call is TRBD2 (5 bases match). This clonotype originated in a female donor with ankylosing spondylitis or in good health (not recorded which). The DNA sequence is TGTGCCAGCGCGGACTCTTCTTATTACAATGAGCAGTTCTTC. This codes for CASADSSYYNEQFF.